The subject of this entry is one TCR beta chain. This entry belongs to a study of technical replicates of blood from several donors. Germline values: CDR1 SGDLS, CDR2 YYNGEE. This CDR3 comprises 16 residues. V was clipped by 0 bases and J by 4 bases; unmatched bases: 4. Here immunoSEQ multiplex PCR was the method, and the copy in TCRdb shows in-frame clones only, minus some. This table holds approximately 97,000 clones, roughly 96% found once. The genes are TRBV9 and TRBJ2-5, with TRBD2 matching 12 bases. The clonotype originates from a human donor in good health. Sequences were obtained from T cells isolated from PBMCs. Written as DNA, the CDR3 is TGTGCCAGCAGCGTAGCACTAGCGGGAGGTGGAGAGACCCAGTACTTC. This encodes CASSVALAGGGETQYF.